This record covers a single TCR beta chain. No antigen is known for it. This record belongs to a study of monozygotic twins with inflammatory bowel disease. TCRdb re-called the 5' RACE reads and gives one entry per CDR3 protein, without DNA. The ten most abundant clones cover 2.4% of a sample with 420,000 or so distinct CDR3 sequences. Whole-study results and caveats: A reduction in TCRbeta diversity (inverse Simpson) was seen in IBD patients relative to healthy co-twins.

There are 14 residues in the CDR3. Germline V gives CDR1 DFQATT, CDR2 SNEGSKA (reference sequence). The sequence derives from a human donor with ulcerative colitis or Crohn's disease, or a healthy co-twin of an affected twin (not recorded which). This chain uses TRBV20-1 with TRBJ1-1. The sample comprised blood. The CDR3 spells CSARVSGPNTEAFF.